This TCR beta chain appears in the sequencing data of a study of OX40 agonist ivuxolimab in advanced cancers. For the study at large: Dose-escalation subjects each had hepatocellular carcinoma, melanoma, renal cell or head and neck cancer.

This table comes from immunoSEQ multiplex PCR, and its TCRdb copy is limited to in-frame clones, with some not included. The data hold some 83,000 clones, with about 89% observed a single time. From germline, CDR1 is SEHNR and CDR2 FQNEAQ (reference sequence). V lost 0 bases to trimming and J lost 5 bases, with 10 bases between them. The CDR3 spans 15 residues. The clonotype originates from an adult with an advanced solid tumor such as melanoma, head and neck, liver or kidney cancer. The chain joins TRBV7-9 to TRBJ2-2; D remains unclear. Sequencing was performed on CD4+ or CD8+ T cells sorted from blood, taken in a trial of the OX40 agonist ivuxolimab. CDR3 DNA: TGTGCCAGCAGCTTAGCGGGCACCGTAACCGGGGAGCTGTTTTTT. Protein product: CASSLAGTVTGELFF.